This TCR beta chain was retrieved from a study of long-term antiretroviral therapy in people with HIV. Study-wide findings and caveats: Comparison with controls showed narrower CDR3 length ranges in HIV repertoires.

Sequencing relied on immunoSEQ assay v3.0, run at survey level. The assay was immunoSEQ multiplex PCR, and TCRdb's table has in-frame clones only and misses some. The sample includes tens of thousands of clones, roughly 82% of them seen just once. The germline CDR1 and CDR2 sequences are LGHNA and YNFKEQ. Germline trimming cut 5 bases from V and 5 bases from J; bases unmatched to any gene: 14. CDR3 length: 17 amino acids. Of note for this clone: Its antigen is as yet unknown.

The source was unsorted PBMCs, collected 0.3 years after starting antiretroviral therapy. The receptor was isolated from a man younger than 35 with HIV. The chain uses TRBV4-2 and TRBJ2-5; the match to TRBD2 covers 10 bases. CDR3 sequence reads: CASSKGSSGRAGETQYF. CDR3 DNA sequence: TGTGCCAGCAGCAAAGGGAGCAGCGGGAGGGCCGGTGAGACCCAGTACTTC.